Each of the 8 T cell receptor beta chains below was sequenced from the same sample in a study of early T cells in non-severe SARS-CoV-2 infection. TCRdb passed the 5' RACE reads through MiXCR, listing each CDR3 protein once. The sample lists about 64,000 distinct CDR3 sequences, around 4.7% occurring once. Material: whole blood. These receptor sequences come from an adult who was a healthcare worker with PCR-confirmed SARS-CoV-2 infection or an uninfected control (not recorded which).

This clonotype was counted only a few times. This sequence joins TRBV18 and TRBJ2-1; no clear D. The CDR3 is made up of 15 amino acids. With 0 bases removed from V and 2 bases from J, the gap between germline ends came to 8 bases. Germline V CDR1 and CDR2: KGHSH, LQKENI. The CDR3 is CASSPPVSAYNEQFF. The CDR3 DNA reads TGTGCCAGCTCACCACCGGTGTCGGCCTACAATGAGCAGTTCTTC.

In its sample, this clonotype was seen many times. J is TRBJ2-6 and V is TRBV12-3 or TRBV12-4; D remains ambiguous. This CDR3 is 15 amino acids long. V was trimmed by 3 bases and J by 2 bases, leaving 8 bases between them. In DNA, the CDR3 is TGTGCCAGCAGTTTCTGGCAGGCTGGGGCCAACGTCCTGACTTTC. Translating gives CASSFWQAGANVLTF.

This clonotype was counted between two and nine times. The chain combines TRBV7-2 with TRBJ2-3; D uncertain. CDR1 and CDR2 (germline): SGHTA, FQGNSA. V lost 4 bases to trimming and J lost 4 bases, with 3 bases between them. This CDR3 spans 11 amino acids. CDR3 region: CASSSSDTQYF. CDR3 sequence (DNA): TGTGCCAGCAGCTCCTCAGATACGCAGTATTTT.

At least ten counts were recorded for this clonotype. The junction does not match germline at one end; this may be a read error. V usage is TRBV5-1 and J usage is TRBJ1-2; TRBD1 is a possible D gene (5 bases). The V gene's germline CDR1 is SGHRS and CDR2 YFSETQ. The CDR3 totals 13 residues. CDR3 region: CASRSDTHYGYTF. CDR3 nucleotide sequence: TGCGCCAGCAGATCGGACACTCACTACGGCTACACCTTC.

This clonotype was observed many times. The rearrangement uses TRBV20-1 and TRBJ2-7, with D possibly matching TRBD2 (5 bases). Trimming removed 5 bases at V and 9 bases at J, with 11 bases between. Looked up from germline, CDR1 is DFQATT and CDR2 is SNEGSKA (reference sequence). CDR3 length equals 10 residues. The CDR3: CSAVLASQYF. In DNA form, the CDR3 reads TGCAGTGCTGTCCTAGCCTCGCAGTACTTC.

In this sample, this clonotype turned up many times. The chain recombines TRBV6-5 with TRBJ2-7, with 8 bases aligning to TRBD1. The CDR3 contains 15 residues. Germline V CDR1 and CDR2: MNHEY, SVGAGI. V lost 4 bases, J lost 4 bases, and 9 bases stayed unmatched. CDR3 in DNA: TGTGCCAGCAGTTCCGCCGGGACAGGAAGGTACGAGCAGTACTTC. Its translation: CASSSAGTGRYEQYF.

J is TRBJ2-1 and V is TRBV4-2; 8 positions match TRBD2. Germline V CDR1 and CDR2: LGHNA, YNFKEQ. The CDR3 contains 12 residues. The V segment lost 5 bases and the J segment 12 bases; nucleotides outside the gene matches: 6. The CDR3 DNA sequence: TGTGCCAGCAGCGGTAGCGGGATTGTGCAGTTCTTC. Protein product: CASSGSGIVQFF.

This clonotype was seen only a few times. The chain has TRBV6-6 and TRBJ1-3; no clear D. This CDR3 is 19 amino acids long. The V and J ends lost 2 bases and 4 bases respectively, with 24 bases between them. Germline V gives CDR1 MNHNY, CDR2 SVGAGI (reference sequence). In nucleotides, the CDR3 is TGTGCCAGCAGTTACGAGGAAAGAAGGCGACCTTCGGAAGGAAACACCATATATTTT. Residues: CASSYEERRRPSEGNTIYF.